The 22 T cell receptor beta chains listed next were all sequenced from one sample in a study of cytomegalovirus exposure and HLA in healthy donors. The PCR employed 60 Vbeta primers together with 13 Jbeta primers. Libraries were prepared by immunoSEQ multiplex PCR; TCRdb keeps only in-frame clonotypes and omits some of them. This table has more than 85,000 clones, around 84% appearing once. Input material: PBMCs. The receptors stem from a man between 25 and 39 years old in good health and CMV-seronegative.

V is TRBV6-4 and J is TRBJ2-3; 7 bases align to TRBD2. There are 17 residues in the CDR3. Trimming removed 3 bases from V and 1 base from J; junction bases left unmatched: 10. Germline CDR1 and CDR2: MRHNA and SNTAGT. In DNA form, the CDR3 reads TGTGCCAGCAGTGAAGAAAGCGGGGTGTGGGGCACAGATACGCAGTATTTT. It specifies CASSEESGVWGTDTQYF.

A single count supports this clone. V and J are TRBV7-6 and TRBJ1-2; 8 nucleotides align to TRBD1. The CDR3 contains 16 residues. Germline V CDR1 and CDR2: SGHVS, FNYEAQ. After removal of 1 base from V and 5 bases from J, the junction contained 9 bases not matched to a gene. The CDR3, as DNA: TGTGCCAGCAGCTTAGGGGAGGCAGGGGGCTATTATGGCTACACCTTC. It yields the protein CASSLGEAGGYYGYTF. Supplemented by reference TRBV7-6 and TRBJ1-2, the full variable domain reads GAGVSQSPRYKVTKRGQDVALRCDPISGHVSLYWYRQALGQGPEFLTYFNYEAQQDKSGLPNDRFSAERPEGSISTLTIQRTEQRDSAMYRCASSLGEAGGYYGYTFGSGTRLTVV.

The chain recombines TRBV6-5 with TRBJ2-2; TRBD2 aligns across 7 bases. CDR3 length equals 14 residues. CDR1 is MNHEY and CDR2 is SVGAGI in the germline V gene. Losses at the gene ends were 5 bases for V and 0 bases for J; bases not matched to a gene: 0. The CDR3: CASSGGANTGELFF. In DNA form, the CDR3 reads TGTGCCAGCAGTGGGGGGGCGAACACCGGGGAGCTGTTTTTT.

The V and J genes are TRBV18 and TRBJ2-1; maybe TRBD1 (6 bases). V dropped 3 bases and J dropped 8 bases, with 17 bases sitting between them. This CDR3 region has 15 residues. Per germline, CDR1 KGHSH and CDR2 LQKENI. Here the CDR3 DNA reads TGTGCCAGCTCACCGCCGGGACACAACACCGATGAGCAGTTCTTC. Residues: CASSPPGHNTDEQFF.

The chain combines TRBV15 with TRBJ2-7; the D gene is possibly TRBD1 (5 bases). Trimming removed 3 bases at V and 4 bases at J, with 13 bases between. Germline loops: CDR1 LNHNV, CDR2 YYDKDF (reference sequence). The CDR3 sequence is 14 residues long. The CDR3 reads CATSRQGYGYEQYF. In nucleotides, the CDR3 is TGTGCCACCAGCAGGCAGGGCTACGGGTACGAGCAGTACTTC.

This chain uses TRBV4-3 with TRBJ2-3; D is perhaps TRBD2 (6 bases). The CDR3 is 16 amino acids. In germline, CDR1 is LGHNA, CDR2 YSLEER. Between the trimmed V and J ends, which lost 4 bases and 0 bases, there was a span of 14 bases. CDR3 nucleotide sequence: TGCGCCAGCAGCCGCACCGGGACTGGTAGCACAGATACGCAGTATTTT. Encoded protein: CASSRTGTGSTDTQYF.

The chain combines TRBV7-7 with TRBJ2-1; tentative D call: TRBD2 (7 bases). Germline CDR1 and CDR2: SSHAT and FNYEAQ (reference sequence). This CDR3 spans 15 amino acids. The CDR3 is CASAFGRGGLNEQFF. The CDR3 DNA sequence: TGTGCTAGCGCCTTTGGGAGGGGGGGCCTTAATGAGCAGTTCTTC.

This clone was counted a few times. This sequence joins TRBV4-3 and TRBJ1-2, with 10 bases fitting TRBD1. In germline, CDR1 is LGHNA, CDR2 YSLEER. V lost 1 base to trimming and J lost 5 bases; unmatched junction nucleotides: 10. The CDR3 has 17 amino acids. The CDR3, as DNA: TGCGCCAGCAGCCAAGGTTCTGTTGGGACAGGGGCATATGGCTACACCTTC. The encoded protein is CASSQGSVGTGAYGYTF.

This clone was seen once. The chain has TRBV9 and TRBJ2-6, with D unclear. The CDR3 has 14 amino acids. Deletions cut 0 bases from V and 2 bases from J, with 3 bases between. The germline V gene has CDR1 SGDLS and CDR2 YYNGEE. CDR3: CASSVDTGANVLTF. In DNA form, the CDR3 reads TGTGCCAGCAGCGTAGACACTGGGGCCAACGTCCTGACTTTC.

The CDR3 here is CASSESAGGSYEQYF. The CDR3 DNA reads TGCGCCAGCAGTGAGTCGGCAGGGGGCAGCTACGAGCAGTACTTC. The chain is built from TRBV10-2 and TRBJ2-7; 8 bases line up with TRBD1. The CDR3 has 15 amino acids. The V gene's germline CDR1 is WSHSY and CDR2 SAAADI. Trimming took 0 bases from V and 3 from J; bases not matched to a gene: 4.

The rearrangement joins TRBV14 to TRBJ1-2, with 7 bases lining up with TRBD1. Per the germline V gene, CDR1 is SGHDN and CDR2 is FVKESK. CDR3 size: 14 residues. V gave up 3 bases and J gave up 6 bases; unmatched junction bases: 7. The CDR3 loop is CASSHGIRGDGYTF. The CDR3 DNA sequence: TGTGCCAGCAGCCATGGGATCAGGGGGGATGGCTACACCTTC.

The CDR3 DNA follows: TGTGCCAGCTCACCACCAGGGGACTACTATGGCTACACCTTC. Translated, it gives CASSPPGDYYGYTF. The rearrangement joins TRBV18 to TRBJ1-2, with D perhaps matching TRBD1 (5 bases). Germline V lookup: CDR1 KGHSH, CDR2 LQKENI. This CDR3 is 14 amino acids long. The germline V and J ends were trimmed by 0 bases and 3 bases, with 8 bases remaining between them. The whole variable domain, filled in from reference TRBV18 and TRBJ1-2, reads NAGVMQNPRHLVRRRGQEARLRCSPMKGHSHVYWYRQLPEEGLKFMVYLQKENIIDESGMPKERFSAEFPKEGPSILRIQQVVRGDSAAYFCASSPPGDYYGYTFGSGTRLTVV.

The DNA for the CDR3 is TGTGCCAGCAGTTACTCACTAACCGGGGAGCTGTTTTTT. Translation: CASSYSLTGELFF. The rearrangement uses TRBV6-5 and TRBJ2-2; D gene ambiguous. The CDR3 runs to 13 residues. The germline V gene has CDR1 MNHEY and CDR2 SVGAGI. Trimming cost V 0 bases and J 5 bases, with 4 bases left between them.

In this sample, this clone turned up once. CDR3 bases: TGTGCCAGCATCCAGCCGAGGGCGAACACCGGGGAGCTGTTTTTT. This sequence encodes CASIQPRANTGELFF. The chain carries TRBV5-8 and TRBJ2-2, with D possibly TRBD2 on 5 matching bases. This CDR3 spans 15 amino acids. Germline V gene data show CDR1 as SGHTS and CDR2 as YDEGEE. V lost 6 bases, J lost 0 bases, and 12 bases lay in between.

This clone was observed a handful of times. V is TRBV6-5 and J is TRBJ2-7; the match to TRBD1 covers 10 bases. In germline, CDR1 is MNHEY, CDR2 SVGAGI. The CDR3 extends over 13 amino acids. Losses at the gene ends were 6 bases for V and 12 bases for J; bases not matched to a gene: 11. CDR3 DNA: TGTGCCAGCAGCCTCGAGGGACAGGGGCGGTGGTACTTC. This codes for CASSLEGQGRWYF.

The chain links TRBV11-3 to TRBJ2-7; weak D call: TRBD1 (6 bases). The CDR3 sequence is 14 residues long. The V gene's germline CDR1 is SGHNT and CDR2 YENEEA. Trimming pared 5 bases from V and 5 bases from J, leaving 16 bases between. DNA for the CDR3: TGTGCCAGCAGCCCTCCCGGCAGGGGCGACGAGCAGTACTTC. It codes for CASSPPGRGDEQYF.

The gene calls are TRBV5-1 and TRBJ1-1; TRBD1 is a possible D gene (6 bases). The CDR3 is 16 amino acids. V dropped 4 bases and J dropped 6 bases, with 22 bases sitting between them. Germline values: CDR1 SGHRS, CDR2 YFSETQ. CDR3 DNA: TGCGCCAGCAGCGACAGCCGAACAGGGTCTAAGGCTGAAGCTTTCTTT. Encoded protein: CASSDSRTGSKAEAFF.

The chain is built from TRBV5-1 and TRBJ1-1; D remains ambiguous. This CDR3 contains 12 residues. Trimming took 0 bases from V and 8 from J, leaving 8 bases between them. The germline V gene has CDR1 SGHRS and CDR2 YFSETQ. The DNA for the CDR3 is TGCGCCAGCAGCTTGGTGGACTCAGAAGCTTTCTTT. It yields the protein CASSLVDSEAFF. Full variable domain (rest looked up from reference TRBV5-1 and TRBJ1-1): KAGVTQTPRYLIKTRGQQVTLSCSPISGHRSVSWYQQTPGQGLQFLFEYFSETQRNKGNFPGRFSGRQFSNSRSEMNVSTLELGDSALYLCASSLVDSEAFFGQGTRLTVV.

The chain employs TRBV5-4 and TRBJ1-1; TRBD1 is a possible D gene (5 bases). CDR1 and CDR2 (germline): SGHNT, YYREEE (reference sequence). The V end was cut by 2 bases, the J end by 3 bases, with 14 bases between. The CDR3 is 15 residues long. CDR3 coding DNA: TGTGCCAGCAGCTTTCAGTCTGGGGGGGACACTGAAGCTTTCTTT. Translation gives CASSFQSGGDTEAFF.

The V and J genes are TRBV5-4 and TRBJ2-1, with TRBD2 identical over 7 bases. With V trimmed by 1 base and J by 7 bases, 5 bases remained unmatched. The CDR3 loop spans 14 amino acids. Germline CDR1 is SGHNT and CDR2 is YYREEE (reference sequence). CDR3 sequence (DNA): TGTGCCAGCAGCTTGACTAGCGAGATTAATGAGCAGTTCTTC. Translating it yields CASSLTSEINEQFF.

J is TRBJ2-1 and V is TRBV9, with D uncertain. CDR1 and CDR2 (germline): SGDLS, YYNGEE. This CDR3 region has 13 residues. V shed 0 bases and J shed 4 bases, with 5 bases lying between them. In DNA, the CDR3 is TGTGCCAGCAGCGTAGAGCCATACAATGAGCAGTTCTTC. Protein sequence: CASSVEPYNEQFF.

The gene calls are TRBV5-1 and TRBJ1-3; D gene unclear. Germline CDR1 is SGHRS and CDR2 is YFSETQ. Trimming cost V 4 bases and J 6 bases, with 17 bases left between them. The CDR3 runs to 15 residues. Here the CDR3 DNA reads TGCGCCAGCAGCCTAGAAGTGGGTACTGTAAACACCATATATTTT. It encodes CASSLEVGTVNTIYF.